One sample yielded the 5 T cell receptor beta chains listed below, sequenced in a study of T cell repertoires in cytomegalovirus infection. MiXCR was run by TCRdb on the reads, yielding one entry per CDR3 protein. The table shows fewer than 80,000 distinct CDR3 sequences, with approximately 3.7% occurring only once. Sequencing was performed on PBMCs. These receptors were obtained from a human donor in good health (CMV status not recorded). Some clones in this sample may be carry-over from other donors' samples.

This clonotype was recorded many times. The chain joins TRBV2 to TRBJ2-7; 7 nucleotides line up with TRBD2. The CDR3 contains 15 residues. Per germline, CDR1 SNHLY and CDR2 FYNNEI. With V trimmed by 3 bases and J by 0 bases, 5 bases remained unmatched. For the CDR3, the DNA is TGTGCCAGCAGTGATCGCGGGGGAAGCTCCTACGAGCAGTACTTC. As protein: CASSDRGGSSYEQYF.

There are many counts of this clonotype. This sequence joins TRBV7-9 and TRBJ1-2; D is unresolved. The V end was cut by 5 bases, the J end by 7 bases, with 8 bases between. CDR3 length: 11 residues. Germline V lookup: CDR1 SEHNR, CDR2 FQNEAQ (reference sequence). This CDR3 reads CASSRLGGYTF. The CDR3 DNA follows: TGTGCCAGCAGCAGGCTCGGTGGCTACACCTTC.

This clonotype was seen repeatedly, ten times or more. The rearrangement uses TRBV28 and TRBJ1-2; TRBD1 agrees at 8 bases. This CDR3 is 14 amino acids long. Per the germline V gene, CDR1 is MDHEN and CDR2 is SYDVKM. The J segment lost 7 bases and the V segment lost 8 bases, leaving 12 bases of the junction unmatched. CDR3 DNA sequence: TGTGCCAGCTATAGTCTCGGACAGGGCTCTGGCTACACCTTC. Its translation: CASYSLGQGSGYTF.

The sample holds many counts of this clonotype. This chain connects TRBV12-3 or TRBV12-4 to TRBJ1-2, with 8 bases aligning to TRBD1. V lost 4 bases and J lost 6; bases outside the gene matches: 7. CDR3 length: 14 residues. The CDR3 DNA sequence: TGTGCCAGCAGTTCTCCTCAGGGGGCCGATGGCTACACCTTC. Translated: CASSSPQGADGYTF.

This clonotype was seen ten or more times. The V call is TRBV29-1, the J call TRBJ2-5; 10 bases are a match to TRBD1. The length of the CDR3 is 14 residues. The germline V gene encodes CDR1 SQVTM and CDR2 ANQGSEA. After removal of 6 bases from V and 4 bases from J, the junction contained 8 bases not matched to a gene. The CDR3 loop reads CSVEDRGFRETQYF. CDR3 nucleotides: TGCAGCGTAGAGGACAGGGGGTTTCGAGAGACCCAGTACTTC.